This T cell receptor beta chain was identified in a study of T cells expressing NK-cell markers. Study at large: Sorted CD3+CD56+NKG2C+, CD3+CD56+NKG2C- and CD3+CD56-NKG2C+ T-cell subsets were beta-chain profiled. HCMV seropositivity marked most of the eight sequenced donors; one was seronegative. General study findings and limits: As a fraction of CD8+ T cells, dominant NKG2C+ clonotypes reached roughly 1.0-8% in six donors.

The authors made TCR beta cDNA libraries by 5'RACE template switching. This switching added a universal primer site and UMIs. Following a re-call of the 5' RACE reads, TCRdb has one entry per CDR3 protein and lacks DNA. The table lists about 460,000 distinct CDR3 sequences. Germline CDR1 reads SGHRS; CDR2 reads YFSETQ. The CDR3 runs to 14 residues. As for this clonotype: Its antigen is still unknown.

This chain links TRBV5-1 with TRBJ1-1; TCRdb designates TRBD1, a call that cannot be tested without DNA. Sequencing was done on a sample of blood T cells: a sorted CD56 or NKG2C T cell subset, CD4+ or CD8+ T cells, or bulk PBMC T cells (not recorded which). The sequence came from a woman in her forties or fifties in good health. The CDR3 here is CASSLEGADTEAFF.